One and the same sample provided the 10 T cell receptor beta chains below, sequenced in a study of technical replicates of blood from a handful of donors. Profiled with immunoSEQ multiplex PCR; TCRdb holds only in-frame clones, not every one. The sample includes around 83,000 clones, more than 90% of them seen just once. The specimen was T cells isolated from PBMCs. The receptors were sampled from a human donor in good health. Some clones in this sample may be carry-over from other donors' samples.

The rearrangement links TRBV14 to TRBJ1-4; 9 positions agree with TRBD1. CDR1 is SGHDN, CDR2 FVKESK, per germline. V was clipped by 2 bases and J by 0 bases; unmatched bases: 19. CDR3 length: 22 residues. The CDR3 is CASSQSYPRQGESYATNEKLFF. CDR3 nucleotides: TGTGCCAGCAGCCAATCTTACCCACGACAGGGGGAATCCTACGCAACTAATGAAAAACTGTTTTTT.

The CDR3 region is CASLLADQETQYF. The CDR3 DNA reads as TGTGCCAGCTTATTGGCAGACCAAGAGACCCAGTACTTC. The J gene is TRBJ2-5, the V gene TRBV27; D is unresolved. V was cut by 8 bases and J by 0 bases, with 10 bases left in between. The germline V gene has CDR1 MNHEY and CDR2 SMNVEV (reference sequence). This CDR3 has 13 residues.

The rearrangement links TRBV19 to TRBJ1-5; possibly TRBD1 for D (5 bases). V was shortened by 7 bases and J by 2 bases, with 18 bases between the two germline ends. Germline lookup yields CDR1 LNHDA and CDR2 SQIVND (reference sequence). The CDR3 covers 16 residues. The CDR3 spells CASTPGGGGGNQPQHF. DNA for the CDR3: TGTGCCAGTACCCCGGGGGGGGGTGGTGGCAATCAGCCCCAGCATTTT.

V gene TRBV7-2 combines with J gene TRBJ2-6; D gene ambiguous. Germline V lookup: CDR1 SGHTA, CDR2 FQGNSA. With 3 bases removed from V and 2 bases from J, the gap between germline ends came to 8 bases. The CDR3 runs to 15 residues. CDR3: CASSLGSPGANVLTF. CDR3 coding DNA: TGTGCCAGCAGCTTGGGCAGTCCTGGGGCCAACGTCCTGACTTTC.

V gene TRBV28 combines with J gene TRBJ1-1, with TRBD1 as a possible D gene (6 bases). CDR1 and CDR2 (germline): MDHEN, SYDVKM. There are 15 residues in the CDR3. Between the trimmed V and J ends, which lost 3 bases and 2 bases, there was a span of 13 bases. The CDR3 nucleotides are TGTGCCAGCAGTTTTCGGGGGGCCTACAACACTGAAGCTTTCTTT. Amino acid sequence: CASSFRGAYNTEAFF.

The chain is built from TRBV9 and TRBJ2-3; the match to TRBD1 covers 10 bases. In germline, CDR1 is SGDLS, CDR2 YYNGEE. Trimming removed 3 bases from V and 6 bases from J; junction bases left unmatched: 7. The CDR3 totals 15 residues. For the CDR3, the DNA is TGTGCCAGCAGCGACGAGGGACAGGGGACGGATACGCAGTATTTT. Amino acids: CASSDEGQGTDTQYF.

The chain links TRBV7-9 to TRBJ2-3; 10 bases map to TRBD2. The CDR3 spans 18 residues. Germline V gives CDR1 SEHNR, CDR2 FQNEAQ (reference sequence). The V segment lost 1 base and the J segment 4 bases; nucleotides outside the gene matches: 11. CDR3 sequence: CASSLDLAGGLFADTQYF. The CDR3 DNA reads TGTGCCAGCAGCTTAGATTTAGCGGGAGGTCTTTTTGCAGATACGCAGTATTTT.

V usage is TRBV5-1 and J usage is TRBJ2-7; tentative D call: TRBD1 (6 bases). CDR3 length: 14 residues. Germline V gene lookup returns CDR1 SGHRS and CDR2 YFSETQ. Trimming pared 2 bases from V and 6 bases from J, leaving 15 bases between. The DNA for the CDR3 is TGCGCCAGCAGCTTTGAGGGATTAGGGGGCGAGCAGTACTTC. Translated: CASSFEGLGGEQYF.

The chain employs TRBV4-3 and TRBJ2-7; tentatively, D is TRBD2 (6 bases). Germline V gene lookup returns CDR1 LGHNA and CDR2 YSLEER. Trimming left V 0 bases short and J 1 base short, with 13 bases between. The CDR3 totals 16 residues. In nucleotides, the CDR3 is TGCGCCAGCAGCCAAGATCACGGTAGCGGTTCCTACGAGCAGTACTTC. Translating gives CASSQDHGSGSYEQYF.

This chain uses TRBV6-1 with TRBJ1-1, with a tentative D call TRBD1 (6 bases). Trimming took off 2 bases at V and 4 bases at J, with 11 bases between the two ends. CDR1 is MNHNS and CDR2 is SASEGT in the germline V gene. This CDR3 contains 14 residues. In DNA, the CDR3 is TGTGCCAGCAGTGAATTCTCCAGGGGCACTGAAGCTTTCTTT. Residues: CASSEFSRGTEAFF.